Below, 13 T cell receptor beta chains from the same sample are listed, as sequenced in a study of cytomegalovirus exposure and HLA in healthy donors. TCRdb's table, derived via immunoSEQ multiplex PCR, lists solely in-frame clones and lacks some. The sample holds around 73,000 clones; roughly 90% are singletons and the top ten take about 3.8%. Source material: PBMCs. The source is a woman aged 18-29 years in good health and CMV-seropositive.

V is TRBV6-1 and J is TRBJ2-7, with TRBD2 matching 10 bases. Unmatched junction bases numbered 5, after V lost 1 base and J lost 5 bases. This CDR3 comprises 15 residues. In germline, CDR1 is MNHNS, CDR2 SASEGT. The CDR3 protein is CASSEEASGGNEQYF. CDR3 sequence (DNA): TGTGCCAGCAGTGAAGAGGCTAGCGGGGGTAACGAGCAGTACTTC.

The CDR3 DNA reads as TGTGCCAGCAGATCCGACAGGGTCAATGAGAACACTGAAGCTTTCTTT. As protein: CASRSDRVNENTEAFF. The V and J genes are TRBV27 and TRBJ1-1, with 7 bases matching TRBD1. Germline CDR1 is MNHEY and CDR2 is SMNVEV (reference sequence). The junction had 11 bases not matched to a gene; V was cut back by 6 bases and J by 1 base. The CDR3 totals 16 residues.

V gene TRBV7-2 combines with J gene TRBJ2-2; tentative D call: TRBD1 (5 bases). Germline V lookup: CDR1 SGHTA, CDR2 FQGNSA. The CDR3 extends over 17 amino acids. Trimming took 5 bases from V and 4 from J, leaving 20 bases between them. DNA for the CDR3: TGTGCCAGCAGCCCCCAAGAGTCAGGGTTAAGCACCGGGGAGCTGTTTTTT. Translating it yields CASSPQESGLSTGELFF.

The gene calls are TRBV6-1 and TRBJ1-5, with a possible D match to TRBD1 (5 bases). The length of the CDR3 is 15 residues. Germline CDR1 is MNHNS and CDR2 is SASEGT. V dropped 2 bases and J dropped 3 bases, with 11 bases sitting between them. CDR3: CASSEYAGNNQPQHF. CDR3 DNA sequence: TGTGCCAGCAGTGAATACGCAGGGAACAATCAGCCCCAGCATTTT.

This chain uses TRBV7-8 with TRBJ1-4, with 8 bases lining up with TRBD1. The V segment lost 8 bases and the J segment 7 bases; nucleotides outside the gene matches: 9. The CDR3 extends over 14 amino acids. Looked up from germline, CDR1 is SGHVS and CDR2 is FQNEAQ. The CDR3 spells CASARDRTSEKLFF. CDR3 DNA sequence: TGTGCCAGCGCTAGGGACAGGACGTCTGAAAAACTGTTTTTT. Together with reference TRBV7-8 and TRBJ1-4, the CDR3 gives the full variable domain: GAGVSQSPRYKVAKRGQDVALRCDPISGHVSLFWYQQALGQGPEFLTYFQNEAQLDKSGLPSDRFFAERPEGSVSTLKIQRTQQEDSAVYLCASARDRTSEKLFFGSGTQLSVL.

The rearrangement links TRBV10-3 to TRBJ1-3; no clear D gene. V shed 3 bases and J shed 0 bases, with 15 bases lying between them. Looked up from germline, CDR1 is ENHRY and CDR2 is SYGVKD. The CDR3 has 17 residues. CDR3 loop: CAISDPTAGSSGNTIYF. The CDR3 nucleotides read TGTGCCATCAGTGACCCAACGGCAGGAAGCTCTGGAAACACCATATATTTT.

This chain links TRBV11-1 with TRBJ2-5, with TRBD2 matching 13 bases. Germline CDR1 and CDR2: SGHAT and FQDESV (reference sequence). The CDR3 runs 17 residues. Trimming took 5 bases from V and 5 from J; bases not matched to a gene: 11. In DNA form, the CDR3 reads TGTGCCAGCAGCCGCATACCGGGACTAGCGGGAATGGAGACCCAGTACTTC. It encodes CASSRIPGLAGMETQYF.

This clone was observed a handful of times. The V gene is TRBV13, the J gene TRBJ2-5; weak D call: TRBD1 (6 bases). The CDR3 length is 16 residues. V was trimmed by 5 bases and J by 1 base, leaving 17 bases between them. Germline V CDR1 and CDR2: PRHDT, FYEKMQ (reference sequence). The CDR3 DNA is TGTGCCAGCAGCCTTACACAGGGCGTTATCCAAGAGACCCAGTACTTC. Its translation: CASSLTQGVIQETQYF. The full variable domain, rest sourced from reference TRBV13 and TRBJ2-5, is AAGVIQSPRHLIKEKRETATLKCYPIPRHDTVYWYQQGPGQDPQFLISFYEKMQSDKGSIPDRFSAQQFSDYHSELNMSSLELGDSALYFCASSLTQGVIQETQYFGPGTRLLVL.

The sample holds one count of this clone. The chain employs TRBV4-3 and TRBJ2-7; a weak D match, TRBD1 (5 bases). Trimming left V 1 base short and J 2 bases short, with 21 bases between. The CDR3 is made up of 18 amino acids. Germline CDR1 LGHNA, CDR2 YSLEER. The CDR3 loop reads CASSQAFVPQGEPYEQYF. In nucleotides, the CDR3 is TGCGCCAGCAGCCAAGCCTTCGTGCCCCAGGGTGAACCCTACGAGCAGTACTTC.

This chain connects TRBV19 to TRBJ2-5; 11 positions match TRBD2. With V trimmed by 3 bases and J by 2 bases, 11 bases remained unmatched. Per germline, CDR1 LNHDA and CDR2 SQIVND (reference sequence). The CDR3 contains 18 residues. CDR3 sequence (DNA): TGTGCCAGTAGTATGGAGCTAGCGGGAGGAGCTTGGCAAGAGACCCAGTACTTC. As protein: CASSMELAGGAWQETQYF.

The chain is built from TRBV28 and TRBJ2-1, with TRBD2 identical over 7 bases. The CDR3 totals 14 residues. Trimming removed 5 bases from V and 7 bases from J; junction bases left unmatched: 8. Germline assignment: CDR1 MDHEN and CDR2 SYDVKM. CDR3 amino acids: CASSQSGLPNEQFF. In DNA, the CDR3 is TGTGCCAGCAGTCAATCGGGACTACCTAATGAGCAGTTCTTC.

The J gene is TRBJ1-1, the V gene TRBV19; possibly TRBD1 for D (5 bases). The V gene lost 5 bases and the J gene lost 1 base, with 11 bases spanning the gap. The CDR3 covers 14 residues. CDR1 and CDR2 (germline): LNHDA, SQIVND (reference sequence). CDR3 DNA: TGTGCCAGTAGTCCGCGGCAGGGGAACACTGAAGCTTTCTTT. Translated: CASSPRQGNTEAFF. The entire variable domain, with the rest obtained from reference TRBV19 and TRBJ1-1, is as follows: DGGITQSPKYLFRKEGQNVTLSCEQNLNHDAMYWYRQDPGQGLRLIYYSQIVNDFQKGDIAEGYSVSREKKESFPLTVTSAQKNPTAFYLCASSPRQGNTEAFFGQGTRLTVV.

The CDR3 nucleotides read TGTGCCAGCAGCGCGGTCTCGGCCGGGGAGCTGTTTTTT. Its protein product is CASSAVSAGELFF. The V gene is TRBV5-4, the J gene TRBJ2-2; D gene uncertain. Trimming shortened V by 4 bases and J by 6 bases, and 10 bases separated the two germline ends. The CDR3 covers 13 residues. From germline, CDR1 is SGHNT and CDR2 YYREEE (reference sequence).